A selection of T cell receptor beta chains follows, all from one sample in a study of blood T cells in healthy people across ages. Using its own MiXCR run on the 5' RACE reads, TCRdb lists one record per CDR3 protein. The sample has fewer than 900,000 distinct CDR3 sequences, over 45% seen once. The material sequenced was blood. These receptor sequences come from a woman between 55 and 75 years old in good health. Each CDR3 is given with its conserved first and last residue. A D gene is named only where the DNA matches it firmly. A clone size is listed for some rows: how often the clone was seen (once, few, many), or a class if it is expanded.

j_call: TRBJ2-3; clone_size: .; d_call: TRBD2; v_call: TRBV6-6; cdr3_nt: TGTGCCAGCAGTTACGGACTAGGAGGCACAGATACGCAGTATTTT; cdr3_aa: CASSYGLGGTDTQYF
j_call: TRBJ2-7; clone_size: .; d_call: .; v_call: TRBV15; cdr3_nt: TGTGCCACCAGTCAGGGCCAGGAATCCTACAATGAGCAGTACTTC; cdr3_aa: CATSQGQESYNEQYF
j_call: TRBJ2-5; clone_size: .; d_call: TRBD1; v_call: TRBV7-9; cdr3_nt: TGTGCCAGCAGCCCTCCGGGACAGGGCTACAATGAGCAGTACTTC; cdr3_aa: CASSPPGQGYNEQYF
j_call: TRBJ1-5; clone_size: few; d_call: .; v_call: TRBV7-2; cdr3_nt: TGTGCCAGCAGCTTGCAGGGAGATCAGCCCCAGCATTTT; cdr3_aa: CASSLQGDQPQHF
j_call: TRBJ1-2; clone_size: .; d_call: TRBD1; v_call: TRBV12-3/TRBV12-4; cdr3_nt: TGTGCCAGCAGTGAAAACGACAGGGATCCGTATGGCTACACCTTC; cdr3_aa: CASSENDRDPYGYTF
j_call: TRBJ2-4; clone_size: .; d_call: .; v_call: TRBV24-1; cdr3_nt: TGTGCCACCAGTGATTTAAGAGGGGCAGGGAATGAGCAGTACTTC; cdr3_aa: CATSDLRGAGNEQYF
j_call: TRBJ2-2; clone_size: few; d_call: .; v_call: TRBV2; cdr3_nt: TGTGCCAGCAGTCGTATAACCGGGGAGCTGTTTTTT; cdr3_aa: CASSRITGELFF
j_call: TRBJ1-3; clone_size: .; d_call: .; v_call: TRBV5-1; cdr3_nt: TGCGCCAGCAGCTTTTCCAGCGATATTGGAAACACCATATATTTT; cdr3_aa: CASSFSSDIGNTIYF
j_call: TRBJ2-7; clone_size: once; d_call: TRBD1; v_call: TRBV11-2; cdr3_nt: TGTGCCAGCAGCTTAACCATAGCGTCAGGGGGCTTTAGTACCTACGAGCAGTACTTC; cdr3_aa: CASSLTIASGGFSTYEQYF
j_call: TRBJ2-1; clone_size: few; d_call: .; v_call: TRBV2; cdr3_nt: TGTGCCAGCAGAGTAGCGGAGCTGCAGTTCTTC; cdr3_aa: CASRVAELQFF
j_call: TRBJ2-7; clone_size: few; d_call: TRBD1; v_call: TRBV25-1; cdr3_nt: TGTGCCAGCAGTCCGGTCGGGACAGGGAGTAAGCAGTACTTC; cdr3_aa: CASSPVGTGSKQYF
j_call: TRBJ1-4; clone_size: .; d_call: .; v_call: TRBV4-2; cdr3_nt: TGTGCCAGCAGCCAAGCACCCCTACAGGGTTCTAATGAAAAACTGTTTTTT; cdr3_aa: CASSQAPLQGSNEKLFF
j_call: TRBJ1-2; clone_size: .; d_call: TRBD1; v_call: TRBV7-9; cdr3_nt: TGTGCCAGCAGCCCGCTGACAGGGAACTATGGCTACACCTTC; cdr3_aa: CASSPLTGNYGYTF
j_call: TRBJ2-3; clone_size: .; d_call: .; v_call: TRBV28; cdr3_nt: TGCGTTCTCGGTGGCGATACGCAGTATTTT; cdr3_aa: CVLGGDTQYF
j_call: TRBJ2-3; clone_size: .; d_call: TRBD2; v_call: TRBV10-3; cdr3_nt: TGTGCCATCAGGACCGATTTAGCGGGGCCTAGCACAGATACGCAGTATTTT; cdr3_aa: CAIRTDLAGPSTDTQYF
j_call: TRBJ2-7; clone_size: .; d_call: .; v_call: TRBV28; cdr3_nt: TGTGCCAGCAGTTCCGTGTACAATGAGCAGTACTTC; cdr3_aa: CASSSVYNEQYF
j_call: TRBJ1-2; clone_size: .; d_call: .; v_call: TRBV27; cdr3_nt: TGTGCCAGCAGTACAGACCGGGTTAGGGCCTATGGCTACACCTTC; cdr3_aa: CASSTDRVRAYGYTF
j_call: TRBJ2-1; clone_size: few; d_call: .; v_call: TRBV2; cdr3_nt: TGTGCCAGCAGTCCCCTCCAGGACCTCCTTGGCTATGAGCAGTTCTTC; cdr3_aa: CASSPLQDLLGYEQFF
j_call: TRBJ2-5; clone_size: .; d_call: TRBD1; v_call: TRBV20-1; cdr3_nt: TGCAGTGCTGTCGACAGGGGGCAGAGGGAGCAGTACTTC; cdr3_aa: CSAVDRGQREQYF
j_call: TRBJ2-1; clone_size: many; d_call: TRBD2; v_call: TRBV6-5; cdr3_nt: TGTGCCAGCAAGGGACTAGCGGGAGGGAATGAGCAGTTCTTC; cdr3_aa: CASKGLAGGNEQFF
j_call: TRBJ2-5; clone_size: .; d_call: TRBD2; v_call: TRBV18; cdr3_nt: TGTGCCAGCTCACTAAATCCGGGACTAGCGGGAGACGGGGAGACCCAGTACTTC; cdr3_aa: CASSLNPGLAGDGETQYF
j_call: TRBJ2-7; clone_size: .; d_call: .; v_call: TRBV28; cdr3_nt: TGTGCCAGCAGGGCCCTGAAGACCACTAACCAGTACTTC; cdr3_aa: CASRALKTTNQYF
j_call: TRBJ1-2; clone_size: .; d_call: .; v_call: TRBV20-1; cdr3_nt: TGCAGTGTCAGCCCGGGGGCACACGGCTACACCTTC; cdr3_aa: CSVSPGAHGYTF
j_call: TRBJ2-7; clone_size: .; d_call: TRBD2; v_call: TRBV28; cdr3_nt: TGTGCCAGCAGTTCCGGGACTACCTCCTACGAGCAGTACTTC; cdr3_aa: CASSSGTTSYEQYF
j_call: TRBJ2-5; clone_size: few; d_call: TRBD2; v_call: TRBV9; cdr3_nt: TGTGCCAGCAGCTCCAGAATAGCGGGAGCACAAGAGACCCAGTACTTC; cdr3_aa: CASSSRIAGAQETQYF
j_call: TRBJ2-6; clone_size: .; d_call: .; v_call: TRBV20-1; cdr3_nt: TGCAGTGCTAGTGGGGGAGCTGGGGCCAACGTCCTGACTTTC; cdr3_aa: CSASGGAGANVLTF
j_call: TRBJ1-2; clone_size: many; d_call: TRBD1; v_call: TRBV29-1; cdr3_nt: TGCAGCGTGACACAGGGGGGCTATGGCTACACCTTC; cdr3_aa: CSVTQGGYGYTF
j_call: TRBJ2-1; clone_size: few; d_call: .; v_call: TRBV24-1; cdr3_nt: TGTGCCACCAGTGATTTCCGTTACTCCAGCAATGAGCAGTTCTTC; cdr3_aa: CATSDFRYSSNEQFF
j_call: TRBJ1-2; clone_size: .; d_call: .; v_call: TRBV12-3/TRBV12-4; cdr3_nt: TGTGCCAGCAATTCCTCGGGTAACTATGGCTACACCTTC; cdr3_aa: CASNSSGNYGYTF
j_call: TRBJ2-2; clone_size: .; d_call: .; v_call: TRBV7-2; cdr3_nt: TGTGCCAGCAGCGTCGAGGACCAACTAGCCGGGGAGCTGTTTTTT; cdr3_aa: CASSVEDQLAGELFF
j_call: TRBJ2-6; clone_size: .; d_call: .; v_call: TRBV29-1; cdr3_nt: TGCAGCGCCCAAACCCCCACCGCTGGGGCCAACGTCCTGACGTTC; cdr3_aa: CSAQTPTAGANVLTF
j_call: TRBJ2-7; clone_size: .; d_call: TRBD1; v_call: TRBV7-9; cdr3_nt: TGTGCCAGCACTATACAGGGGGCCTACGAGCAGTACTTC; cdr3_aa: CASTIQGAYEQYF
j_call: TRBJ2-1; clone_size: .; d_call: .; v_call: TRBV20-1; cdr3_nt: TGCAGTGCTAGGGCGGGCAGGGGTAGGCCCTACAATGAGCAGTTCTTC; cdr3_aa: CSARAGRGRPYNEQFF
j_call: TRBJ1-4; clone_size: .; d_call: TRBD1; v_call: TRBV29-1; cdr3_nt: TGCAGCGCGACAGGGGGGGACGAAAAACTGTTTTTT; cdr3_aa: CSATGGDEKLFF
j_call: TRBJ2-3; clone_size: .; d_call: .; v_call: TRBV7-3; cdr3_nt: TGTGCCAGCGGGTGGGACCAATACACAGATACGCAGTATTTT; cdr3_aa: CASGWDQYTDTQYF
j_call: TRBJ2-5; clone_size: few; d_call: TRBD2; v_call: TRBV3-1; cdr3_nt: TGTGCCAGCAGCCAACTTGCGGGAGGCAACCAAGAGACCCAGTACTTC; cdr3_aa: CASSQLAGGNQETQYF
j_call: TRBJ2-1; clone_size: .; d_call: .; v_call: TRBV6-1; cdr3_nt: TGTGCCAGCAGTATCAACCAGGGTCCCTACAATGAGCAGTTCTTC; cdr3_aa: CASSINQGPYNEQFF
j_call: TRBJ2-1; clone_size: .; d_call: TRBD2; v_call: TRBV20-1; cdr3_nt: TGCAGTGCCCGGGACTCCCTAAAGCTAGCGGCATACAATGAGCAGTTCTTC; cdr3_aa: CSARDSLKLAAYNEQFF
j_call: TRBJ1-2; clone_size: few; d_call: .; v_call: TRBV20-1; cdr3_nt: TGCAGTGCTAGACGGGACACTAATTATGGCTACACCTTC; cdr3_aa: CSARRDTNYGYTF
j_call: TRBJ1-2; clone_size: .; d_call: TRBD1; v_call: TRBV29-1; cdr3_nt: TGCAGCGCGAAGCAGGGGGGCTATGGCTACACCTTC; cdr3_aa: CSAKQGGYGYTF
j_call: TRBJ1-1; clone_size: .; d_call: .; v_call: TRBV7-2; cdr3_nt: TGTGCCAGCAGCTTAGGTCGGGTGATGAACACTGAAGCTTTCTTT; cdr3_aa: CASSLGRVMNTEAFF
j_call: TRBJ1-2; clone_size: few; d_call: .; v_call: TRBV25-1; cdr3_nt: TGTGCCAGCAGTTTCCCCAGGGGCCAGGGTTATGGCTACACCTTC; cdr3_aa: CASSFPRGQGYGYTF
j_call: TRBJ2-1; clone_size: once; d_call: TRBD2; v_call: TRBV12-3/TRBV12-4; cdr3_nt: TGTGCCAGCAGTTTAGTAGCGGGGATCAATGAGCAGTTCTTC; cdr3_aa: CASSLVAGINEQFF
j_call: TRBJ2-6; clone_size: few; d_call: .; v_call: TRBV27; cdr3_nt: TGTGCCAGCAGCCTTACTAACCCCGGGGCCAACGTCCTGACTTTC; cdr3_aa: CASSLTNPGANVLTF
j_call: TRBJ2-1; clone_size: few; d_call: TRBD2; v_call: TRBV5-1; cdr3_nt: TGCGCCAGCAGCTTGCGTAGCGGGGGCTACAATGAGCAGTTCTTC; cdr3_aa: CASSLRSGGYNEQFF
j_call: TRBJ2-1; clone_size: many; d_call: TRBD1; v_call: TRBV5-1; cdr3_nt: TGCGCCAGCAGCAAGGGACAGCCCTACAATGAGCAGTTCTTC; cdr3_aa: CASSKGQPYNEQFF
j_call: TRBJ2-1; clone_size: .; d_call: .; v_call: TRBV6-2/TRBV6-3; cdr3_nt: TGTGCCAGCAGTTACGGCCAGGGGTCCTACAATGAGCAGTTCTTC; cdr3_aa: CASSYGQGSYNEQFF
j_call: TRBJ2-1; clone_size: many; d_call: .; v_call: TRBV5-1; cdr3_nt: TGCGCCAGCAGCAAGGCCTTGGGAGAGCAGTTCTTC; cdr3_aa: CASSKALGEQFF
j_call: TRBJ2-4; clone_size: few; d_call: TRBD1; v_call: TRBV4-3; cdr3_nt: TGCGCCAGCAGCCAAAGTGACAGGGCTAACATTCAGTACTTC; cdr3_aa: CASSQSDRANIQYF
j_call: TRBJ2-1; clone_size: .; d_call: TRBD1; v_call: TRBV6-5; cdr3_nt: TGTGCCAGCAGATACCTCGGGACAGGGGGCTTGGATGAGCAGTTCTTC; cdr3_aa: CASRYLGTGGLDEQFF
j_call: TRBJ2-1; clone_size: .; d_call: .; v_call: TRBV7-3; cdr3_nt: TGTACCAGCAGTCCCGGGATTAGCGGTCACAATGAGCAGTTCTTC; cdr3_aa: CTSSPGISGHNEQFF
j_call: TRBJ1-2; clone_size: few; d_call: .; v_call: TRBV29-1; cdr3_nt: TGCAGCGTCGCTGACGGAGACTATGGCTACACCTTC; cdr3_aa: CSVADGDYGYTF